This T cell receptor (beta chain) was recovered during a study of technical replicates of blood from several donors. The V and J ends lost 4 bases and 0 bases respectively, with 10 bases between them. Germline V gene sequence: CDR1 SQVTM, CDR2 ANQGSEA. CDR3 length: 14 amino acids. Profiled with immunoSEQ multiplex PCR; TCRdb holds only in-frame clones, not every one. The profile covers about 12,000 clones, with approximately 95% appearing a single time and more than 6% taken by the ten largest. The chain is built from TRBV29-1 and TRBJ2-1; no clear D. This TCR was sampled from a human donor in good health. The specimen was PBMCs. The CDR3 coding sequence is TGCAGCGTTGGTCTGGTGAGCTCCTACAATGAGCAGTTCTTC. Residues: CSVGLVSSYNEQFF.